Below, one T cell receptor (beta chain) is given with its context. This specimen comes from a study of T cell responses to AZD1222 COVID-19 vaccine. TCRdb's copy holds only in-frame clones and misses some; the assay was immunoSEQ multiplex PCR. The sample carries around 100,000 clones, 85% to 95% recorded once. The J segment lost 6 bases and the V segment lost 3 bases, leaving 11 bases of the junction unmatched. Germline assignment: CDR1 DFQATT and CDR2 SNEGSKA (reference sequence). There are 15 residues in the CDR3. The clonotype was recovered from an adult in good health. The chain combines TRBV20-1 with TRBJ1-2; TRBD1 aligns across 9 bases. Sequenced here: peripheral blood, sampled on day 0 of AZD1222 vaccination. CDR3 coding DNA: TGCAGTGCTAGTCGCGGGACAGGGAGTAGGGATGGCTACACCTTC. Translating gives CSASRGTGSRDGYTF.